This T cell receptor beta chain was captured in a study of human T cells and chemical hapten exposure. General study points: Because all patients had alopecia, their immune responses might differ from healthy ones.

With V trimmed by 2 bases and J by 4 bases, 6 bases remained unmatched. Per germline, CDR1 MNHEY and CDR2 SVGAGI. This CDR3 has 16 amino acids. A note on this clonotype: Its antigen is still unknown.

MiXCR, run by TCRdb on the RACE reads, gives a single entry per CDR3 protein. This sample carries a few hundred thousand distinct CDR3 sequences, 4.5% to 5.5% of them seen once, and the ten largest clones take over 6.5%. Time point of the sample: pre-sensitization, week 0. As to treatment: therapeutic diphenylcyclopropenone sensitization with weekly scalp DPC. This clonotype was sampled from a woman under 30 with alopecia areata. Some clones in this sample may be carry-over from other donors' samples. The sample in question was whole blood, obtained in connection with sensitization to the hapten diphenylcyclopropenone (DPC). The chain recombines TRBV6-5 with TRBJ1-4, with 8 bases fitting TRBD1. In DNA form, the CDR3 reads TGTGCCAGCAGTTACGAAGGGACAGGCGTTAATGAAAAACTGTTTTTT. Translation: CASSYEGTGVNEKLFF.